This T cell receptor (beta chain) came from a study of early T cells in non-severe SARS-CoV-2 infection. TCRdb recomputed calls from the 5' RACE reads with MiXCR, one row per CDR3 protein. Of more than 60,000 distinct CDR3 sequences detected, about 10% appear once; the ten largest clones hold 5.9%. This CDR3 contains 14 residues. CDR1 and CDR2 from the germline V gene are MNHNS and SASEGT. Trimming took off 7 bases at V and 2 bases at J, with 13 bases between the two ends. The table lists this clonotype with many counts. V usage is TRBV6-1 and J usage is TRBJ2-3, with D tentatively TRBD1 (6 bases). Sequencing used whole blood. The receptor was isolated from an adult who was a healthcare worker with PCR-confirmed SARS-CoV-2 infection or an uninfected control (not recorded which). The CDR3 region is CASIVDRNTDTQYF. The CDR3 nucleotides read TGTGCCAGCATTGTAGACAGGAACACAGATACGCAGTATTTT.